This is a list of T cell receptor beta chains from one sample in a study of cytomegalovirus exposure and HLA in healthy donors. Profiling relied on immunoSEQ multiplex PCR, and the TCRdb table lists in-frame clones only, not all of them. This table has under 150,000 clones, around 78% appearing once. Sample: PBMCs. The receptors shown here come from a woman between 40 and 50 years old in good health and CMV-seropositive. CDR3s include the opening cysteine and the closing phenylalanine or tryptophan. A D gene is named only where the DNA matches it firmly. Some rows mark clone size as missing; the rest say once, few, many or name a class of expanded clone.

TRBD2	-	TRBV7-9	TRBJ2-3	TGTTCCAGCAGCCCGGGGACTACCTCTAGCACAGATACGCAGTATTTT	CSSSPGTTSSTDTQYF
-	-	TRBV12-5	TRBJ1-3	TGTGCTAGTGGCAATGGAGTACCTGGAAACACCATATATTTT	CASGNGVPGNTIYF
TRBD1	-	TRBV5-6	TRBJ2-7	TGTGCCAGCAGCCCCTCCGGGACAGTTTCCTACGAGCAGTACTTC	CASSPSGTVSYEQYF
TRBD2	-	TRBV9	TRBJ2-5	TGTGCCAGCAGCCCTCTGGGCGGGAGTGTGGGTGAGACCCAGTACTTC	CASSPLGGSVGETQYF
-	-	TRBV5-1	TRBJ2-2	TGCGCCAGCAGCTCGGGCAGGCACACCGGGGAGCTGTTTTTT	CASSSGRHTGELFF
-	-	TRBV11-1	TRBJ2-3	TGTGCCAGCAGCCGGGGTGCCGGCACAGATACGCAGTATTTT	CASSRGAGTDTQYF
-	once	TRBV27	TRBJ2-2	TGTGCCACCGCTTATCGGTCCGGGGAGCTGTTTTTT	CATAYRSGELFF
-	-	TRBV6-5	TRBJ1-1	TGTGCCAGCAGTCGACCCCCCGGACATACCCGGGCTTTCTTT	CASSRPPGHTRAFF
TRBD2	-	TRBV9	TRBJ2-3	TGTGCCAGCAGCCCAACCCTTGGGACTAGCGGGAGTGGCGATACGCAGTATTTT	CASSPTLGTSGSGDTQYF
-	-	TRBV2	TRBJ1-1	TGTGCCAGCAGGCTGACAGAAAACACTGAAGCTTTCTTT	CASRLTENTEAFF
TRBD2	-	TRBV5-1	TRBJ2-7	TGCGCCAGCAGCCCTTTGCTTAGGACTAGCGGGGATGAGCAGTACTTC	CASSPLLRTSGDEQYF
-	-	TRBV28	TRBJ2-3	TGTGCCAGCAGTTCCACTCGGACAGGAGGAGGGGCTACGCAGTATTTT	CASSSTRTGGGATQYF
-	few	TRBV4-2	TRBJ2-7	TGTGCCAGCAGCCTACGACACGGCTACGAGCAGTACTTC	CASSLRHGYEQYF
-	-	TRBV28	TRBJ2-2	TGTGCCAGCAGTTTATCATTGACCGGGGAGCTGTTTTTT	CASSLSLTGELFF
-	-	TRBV25-1	TRBJ1-1	TGTGCCAGCAGTGAATTGGGGCAGAACATGAACACTGAAGCTTTCTTT	CASSELGQNMNTEAFF
TRBD1	-	TRBV2	TRBJ1-1	TGTGCCAGCAGTGTACGGACAGGGGGCGGCACTGAAGCTTTCTTT	CASSVRTGGGTEAFF
TRBD1	-	TRBV5-1	TRBJ1-2	TGCGCCAGCAGCTTAAGCACCCAGGGACAGGGGGGTGGCTACACCTTC	CASSLSTQGQGGGYTF
-	few	TRBV30	TRBJ2-2	TGTGCCTGGAGTGTACAGGGAGAAGAGTCCGGGGAGCTGTTTTTT	CAWSVQGEESGELFF
TRBD1	-	TRBV15	TRBJ1-5	TGTGCCACCAGCAGAGCCAGGGGGCGGAATCAGCCCCAGCATTTT	CATSRARGRNQPQHF
TRBD1	-	TRBV27	TRBJ2-7	TGTGCCAGCAGTGGACCCGGCACAGGGGGCCCCTACGAGCAGTACTTC	CASSGPGTGGPYEQYF